These T cell receptor beta chains were read from a single sample in a study of blood T cells in healthy people across ages. Via MiXCR, TCRdb re-called the 5' RACE reads, giving one row per CDR3 protein. The data show about 780,000 distinct CDR3 sequences, 62% seen once. The material sequenced was blood. These receptors all come from a man aged 30 to 39 in good health. Each CDR3 is given with its conserved first and last residue. The D gene is left open where the match is weak. Size is omitted from some rows. Given values are once, few, many or a class for expanded clones.

D gene	V gene	clone size	J gene	CDR3 protein	CDR3 DNA
TRBD2	TRBV4-3	-	TRBJ2-3	CASSHILIAGFPTDTQYF	TGCGCCAGCAGCCACATACTTATAGCGGGTTTTCCCACAGATACGCAGTATTTT
-	TRBV6-5	few	TRBJ2-5	CASRAGSQETQYF	TGTGCCAGCAGGGCAGGCAGCCAAGAGACCCAGTACTTC
-	TRBV6-5	few	TRBJ2-5	CASSPVVQETQYF	TGTGCCAGCAGCCCCGTCGTACAAGAGACCCAGTACTTC
-	TRBV7-2	-	TRBJ2-5	CASSFIEALGRETQYF	TGTGCCAGCAGCTTTATAGAAGCGTTGGGCAGGGAGACCCAGTACTTC
TRBD2	TRBV6-1	-	TRBJ2-7	CASSVIPRGGEHEQYF	TGTGCCAGCAGTGTAATTCCTCGGGGGGGGGAACACGAGCAGTACTTC
TRBD2	TRBV7-2	few	TRBJ2-5	CASSPQGLWAARDQYF	TGTGCCAGCAGCCCCCAGGGACTATGGGCGGCTCGAGACCAGTACTTC
TRBD1	TRBV7-3	-	TRBJ2-5	CASSRDRGLGETQYF	TGTGCCAGCAGCCGAGACAGGGGGCTTGGAGAGACCCAGTACTTC
-	TRBV9	-	TRBJ2-1	CASSVASDGGQFF	TGTGCCAGCAGCGTGGCTAGCGATGGGGGGCAGTTCTTC
-	TRBV20-1	few	TRBJ1-5	CSAPPTGSNQPQHF	TGCAGTGCTCCACCCACGGGGAGCAATCAGCCCCAGCATTTT
-	TRBV7-2	many	TRBJ2-5	CASSLGGAQETQYF	TGTGCCAGCAGCTTAGGGGGAGCCCAAGAGACCCAGTACTTC
-	TRBV29-1	-	TRBJ1-5	CSVARTNGPQHF	TGCAGCGTTGCCCGGACGAATGGGCCCCAGCATTTT
-	TRBV29-1	once	TRBJ1-1	CSEVRAFGAEAFF	TGCAGCGAGGTAAGGGCATTTGGAGCTGAAGCTTTCTTT
-	TRBV7-8	-	TRBJ1-1	CASSFNRAGNTEAFF	TGTGCCAGCAGCTTCAACAGGGCCGGGAACACTGAAGCTTTCTTT
TRBD2	TRBV7-2	-	TRBJ2-7	CASSLPGGPYEQYF	TGTGCCAGCAGCTTACCGGGGGGGCCCTACGAGCAGTACTTC
-	TRBV20-1	-	TRBJ2-5	CSATRDDKGETQYF	TGCAGTGCAACTCGGGACGACAAGGGTGAGACCCAGTACTTC
TRBD1	TRBV28	-	TRBJ2-1	CASTKTGSYNEQFF	TGTGCCAGCACCAAGACAGGGTCCTACAATGAGCAGTTCTTC
-	TRBV4-3	-	TRBJ1-6	CASQVDISYNSPLHF	TGCGCCAGTCAAGTGGATATCTCCTATAATTCACCCCTCCACTTT
TRBD2	TRBV29-1	-	TRBJ2-7	CSVRGPGVLAGTYEQYF	TGCAGCGTGAGGGGACCAGGGGTACTAGCGGGGACCTACGAGCAGTACTTC
TRBD1	TRBV28	-	TRBJ2-7	CASSLYERPGQGYEQYF	TGTGCCAGCAGTTTATACGAAAGACCGGGACAGGGCTACGAGCAGTACTTC
-	TRBV14	few	TRBJ2-3	CASSDFYRDTQYF	TGTGCCAGCAGCGATTTCTACAGAGATACGCAGTATTTT
TRBD1	TRBV24-1	few	TRBJ2-2	CATSGPGQGTGELFF	TGTGCCACCAGTGGACCGGGACAGGGGACCGGGGAGCTGTTTTTT
-	TRBV28	-	TRBJ1-2	CASSLPLAGNYGYTF	TGTGCCAGCAGTTTACCCCTGGCGGGGAACTATGGCTACACCTTC
TRBD1	TRBV20-1	-	TRBJ2-1	CSASPAGGSYNEQFF	TGCAGTGCTAGCCCGGCAGGGGGTTCCTACAATGAGCAGTTCTTC
-	TRBV4-2	-	TRBJ2-4	CASSQGTLAQNIQYF	TGTGCCAGCAGCCAAGGCACTTTAGCCCAAAACATTCAGTACTTC
TRBD1	TRBV29-1	-	TRBJ1-1	CSVNEGRGEAFF	TGCAGCGTTAACGAAGGCAGGGGGGAGGCTTTCTTT
-	TRBV5-1	-	TRBJ2-1	CASSYRGGADNEQFF	TGCGCCAGCAGCTACCGCGGCGGCGCAGACAATGAGCAGTTCTTC
TRBD1	TRBV12-3/TRBV12-4	-	TRBJ1-6	CASSLAPPGQGNSPLHF	TGTGCCAGCAGTTTAGCACCCCCGGGACAGGGAAATTCACCCCTCCACTTT
TRBD1	TRBV5-1	-	TRBJ2-7	CASSLDRTSYEQYF	TGCGCCAGCAGCCTGGACAGGACCTCCTACGAGCAGTACTTC
TRBD1	TRBV20-1	-	TRBJ1-5	CSAPKTGGDQPQHF	TGCAGTGCTCCTAAGACAGGGGGGGATCAGCCCCAGCATTTT
-	TRBV7-2	-	TRBJ2-4	CATEMGDIQYF	TGTGCCACCGAGATGGGGGACATTCAGTACTTC
TRBD1	TRBV29-1	few	TRBJ2-7	CSAQDRAHPSYEQYF	TGCAGCGCCCAGGACAGGGCCCATCCCTCCTACGAGCAGTACTTC
TRBD1	TRBV9	-	TRBJ2-1	CASSSRTGGADTQFF	TGTGCCAGCAGCTCCCGGACAGGGGGTGCAGATACGCAGTTCTTC
-	TRBV7-3	-	TRBJ2-3	CASSPTAASDTQYF	TGTGCCAGCAGCCCAACAGCGGCGTCAGATACGCAGTATTTT
-	TRBV6-2/TRBV6-3	-	TRBJ2-7	CASSRGGPYEQYF	TGTGCCAGCTCCAGGGGGGGGCCCTACGAGCAGTACTTC
-	TRBV20-1	-	TRBJ2-7	CSARDNLPYEQYF	TGCAGTGCTAGAGATAACCTTCCCTACGAGCAGTACTTC
TRBD2	TRBV6-5	-	TRBJ2-3	CASSPYSGGAFDTQYF	TGTGCCAGCAGCCCGTATAGCGGGGGGGCCTTCGATACGCAGTATTTT
TRBD1	TRBV2	once	TRBJ1-1	CASTYRGPGTEAFF	TGTGCCAGCACCTACAGGGGGCCAGGGACTGAAGCTTTCTTT
-	TRBV7-9	-	TRBJ2-6	CASSLEARLSGANVLTF	TGTGCCAGCAGCTTAGAGGCACGCCTCTCTGGGGCCAACGTCCTGACTTTC
TRBD2	TRBV5-1	-	TRBJ2-1	CASSLKRGDSYNEQFF	TGCGCCAGCAGCTTGAAGCGGGGGGACTCCTACAATGAGCAGTTCTTC
TRBD2	TRBV28	-	TRBJ2-5	CASTGGREVWETQYF	TGTGCCAGCACCGGGGGGAGAGAGGTCTGGGAGACCCAGTACTTC
TRBD1	TRBV9	few	TRBJ2-7	CASSVGTGGGEQYF	TGTGCCAGCAGCGTAGGTACAGGGGGTGGCGAGCAGTACTTC